This T cell receptor (beta chain) was identified in a study of cytomegalovirus exposure and HLA in healthy donors. The V and J ends lost 3 bases and 5 bases respectively, with 8 bases between them. Germline V CDR1 and CDR2: WNHNN, SYGVQD (reference sequence). This CDR3 region has 13 residues. This table comes from immunoSEQ multiplex PCR, and its TCRdb copy is limited to in-frame clones, with some not included. The repertoire includes some 56,000 clones, 90% to 95% of them detected once, and roughly 1.2% sits in the top ten. The receptor was derived from a man aged 18 to 29 in good health and CMV-seronegative. The rearrangement links TRBV10-1 to TRBJ1-5; D ambiguous. Specimen: PBMCs. CDR3 in DNA: TGCGCCAGCAGTGACGGGAGAGATCAGCCCCAGCATTTT. This translates into CASSDGRDQPQHF.